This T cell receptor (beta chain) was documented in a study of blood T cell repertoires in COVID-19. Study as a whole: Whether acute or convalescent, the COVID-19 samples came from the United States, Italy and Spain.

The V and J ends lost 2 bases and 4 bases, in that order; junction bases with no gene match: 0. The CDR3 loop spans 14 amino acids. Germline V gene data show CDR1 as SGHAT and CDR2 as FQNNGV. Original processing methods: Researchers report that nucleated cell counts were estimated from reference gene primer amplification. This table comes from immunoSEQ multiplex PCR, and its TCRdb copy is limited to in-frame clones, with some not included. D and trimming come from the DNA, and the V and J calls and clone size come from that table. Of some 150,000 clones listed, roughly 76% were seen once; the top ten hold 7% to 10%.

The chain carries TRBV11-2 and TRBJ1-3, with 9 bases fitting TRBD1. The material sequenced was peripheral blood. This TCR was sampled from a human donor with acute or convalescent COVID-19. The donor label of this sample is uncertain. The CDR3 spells CASSLTGGGNTIYF. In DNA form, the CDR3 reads TGTGCCAGCAGCTTAACAGGGGGCGGAAACACCATATATTTT.